The 19 T cell receptor beta chains reported below all come from one sample, sequenced in a study of OX40 agonist ivuxolimab in advanced cancers. The method was immunoSEQ multiplex PCR; TCRdb's version includes in-frame clones alone and lacks a portion of them. This sample has fewer than 110,000 clones, with approximately 89% found just once. Sequencing used CD4+ or CD8+ T cells sorted from blood, obtained in a trial of the OX40 agonist ivuxolimab. The source is an adult with an advanced solid tumor such as melanoma, head and neck, liver or kidney cancer.

The rearrangement uses TRBV18 and TRBJ1-1; D call uncertain. The CDR3 runs 11 residues. The germline V and J ends were trimmed by 4 bases and 3 bases, with 3 bases remaining between them. Germline V gene data show CDR1 as KGHSH and CDR2 as LQKENI. The CDR3 spells CASSRDTEAFF. The CDR3 DNA sequence: TGTGCCAGCTCACGGGACACTGAAGCTTTCTTT.

The genes are TRBV5-1 and TRBJ2-4; 7 bases map to TRBD2. The CDR3 runs 14 residues. V shed 3 bases and J 5 bases; nucleotides not matched to a gene: 5. CDR1 is SGHRS, CDR2 YFSETQ, per germline. This chain's CDR3 is CASSYLGGENIQYF. The CDR3 DNA follows: TGCGCCAGCAGCTACCTTGGGGGGGAAAACATTCAGTACTTC.

The chain combines TRBV13 with TRBJ1-1, with 8 positions matching TRBD1. With 2 bases clipped from V and 2 bases from J, the junction kept 4 bases outside the gene matches. Germline lookup yields CDR1 PRHDT and CDR2 FYEKMQ (reference sequence). This CDR3 has 15 amino acids. The CDR3 bases are TGTGCCAGCAGCTTACCAGGGGGCGAAAACACTGAAGCTTTCTTT. It yields the protein CASSLPGGENTEAFF.

This clone was observed a single time. V usage is TRBV6-1 and J usage is TRBJ2-3; D possibly corresponds to TRBD1 (5 bases). Trimming pared 7 bases from V and 5 bases from J, leaving 13 bases between. Germline lookup yields CDR1 MNHNS and CDR2 SASEGT. The CDR3 runs to 13 residues. The CDR3 here is CASTEGAGDTQYF. CDR3 DNA sequence: TGTGCCAGCACGGAAGGGGCCGGAGATACGCAGTATTTT.

The CDR3 is CASGDRAQAFF. The CDR3 DNA is TGTGCCTCGGGCGACAGGGCCCAAGCTTTCTTT. The V call is TRBV4-2, the J call TRBJ1-1; the match to TRBD1 covers 7 bases. Germline trimming cut 11 bases from V and 9 bases from J; bases unmatched to any gene: 9. Germline assignment: CDR1 LGHNA and CDR2 YNFKEQ. This CDR3 region has 11 residues.

A remark on this clone: The junction departs from germline at one end; a sequencing error may be responsible. The rearrangement joins TRBV11-2 to TRBJ1-1, with D maybe TRBD1 (5 bases). Germline V CDR1 and CDR2: SGHAT, FQNNGV. This CDR3 comprises 12 residues. In DNA form, the CDR3 reads TGTGCCAGCAGCTTAGTAGCGACAGAGCAAAGTTTT. Translated: CASSLVATEQSF.

The rearrangement joins TRBV5-1 to TRBJ1-1; 12 bases are a match to TRBD1. The CDR3 has 14 amino acids. The ends lost 4 bases at V and 10 bases at J; junction bases unmatched: 8. CDR1 SGHRS and CDR2 YFSETQ come from the germline V gene. CDR3 nucleotides: TGCGCCAGCAGCGCGGGACAGGGGGCAGGTAGAGCTTTCTTT. This translates into CASSAGQGAGRAFF.

This chain joins TRBV5-1 and TRBJ2-5; 8 nucleotides agree with TRBD1. Germline V CDR1 and CDR2: SGHRS, YFSETQ. This CDR3 has 16 amino acids. Germline trimming cut 4 bases from V and 5 bases from J; bases unmatched to any gene: 13. The CDR3 coding sequence is TGCGCCAGCAGCCGAGGACAGGGAGGCATCGGGGAGACCCAGTACTTC. Translation gives CASSRGQGGIGETQYF. Using reference TRBV5-1 and TRBJ2-5 for the parts outside the CDR3, the full variable domain is KAGVTQTPRYLIKTRGQQVTLSCSPISGHRSVSWYQQTPGQGLQFLFEYFSETQRNKGNFPGRFSGRQFSNSRSEMNVSTLELGDSALYLCASSRGQGGIGETQYFGPGTRLLVL.

This chain links TRBV27 with TRBJ2-5; 15 positions agree with TRBD2. The trim removed 7 bases at V and 5 bases at J, leaving 8 bases unmatched. The germline gives CDR1 MNHEY, CDR2 SMNVEV (reference sequence). The CDR3 consists of 16 residues. The DNA for the CDR3 is TGTGCCAGCACCCCCCACGGACTAGCGGGAGGGGAGACCCAGTACTTC. It is translated as CASTPHGLAGGETQYF.

The chain is built from TRBV6-6 and TRBJ2-7, with unresolved D. V lost 2 bases, J lost 2 bases, and 1 base lay in between. Germline lookup yields CDR1 MNHNY and CDR2 SVGAGI (reference sequence). The CDR3 extends over 11 amino acids. The CDR3 bases are TGTGCCAGCAGTTACGCCTACGAGCAGTACTTC. Protein product: CASSYAYEQYF.

The V call is TRBV7-9, the J call TRBJ2-2, with 10 nucleotides matching TRBD2. V was pared by 5 bases and J by 4 bases, with 7 bases of the junction left unmatched. The CDR3 covers 16 residues. Germline assignment: CDR1 SEHNR and CDR2 FQNEAQ (reference sequence). The CDR3: CASSPGLALGTGELFF. In nucleotides, the CDR3 is TGTGCCAGCAGCCCGGGACTAGCGCTAGGCACCGGGGAGCTGTTTTTT.

This clone came up once. The rearrangement uses TRBV27 and TRBJ2-2, with no clear D. The CDR3 consists of 13 residues. The germline V and J ends were trimmed by 3 bases and 6 bases, with 8 bases remaining between them. Germline V gives CDR1 MNHEY, CDR2 SMNVEV (reference sequence). The DNA for the CDR3 is TGTGCCAGCAGTTTTAGGGTATCCGGGGAGCTGTTTTTT. Its protein product is CASSFRVSGELFF.

The chain combines TRBV10-2 with TRBJ2-5, with D tentatively TRBD2 (5 bases). Germline lookup yields CDR1 WSHSY and CDR2 SAAADI. This CDR3 contains 15 residues. Trimming shortened V by 6 bases and J by 4 bases, and 18 bases separated the two germline ends. CDR3 sequence: CASSTDYIGPETQYF. The CDR3 bases are TGCGCCAGCAGCACCGACTATATCGGGCCAGAGACCCAGTACTTC.

This rearrangement joins TRBV7-8 to TRBJ1-1; weak D call: TRBD1 (6 bases). The CDR3 sequence is 15 residues long. The V gene's germline CDR1 is SGHVS and CDR2 FQNEAQ. The germline V and J ends were trimmed by 3 bases and 2 bases, with 13 bases remaining between them. The CDR3 region has the DNA TGTGCCAGCAGCTTTAGCGGGACATCCAACACTGAAGCTTTCTTT. Translation gives CASSFSGTSNTEAFF.

The gene calls are TRBV15 and TRBJ2-7; D is ambiguous. CDR3 size: 14 residues. V was trimmed by 0 bases and J by 6 bases, leaving 12 bases between them. CDR1 LNHNV and CDR2 YYDKDF come from the germline V gene (reference sequence). CDR3 region: CATSRDSMQSEQYF. CDR3 sequence (DNA): TGTGCCACCAGCAGAGATTCCATGCAGTCCGAGCAGTACTTC.

The rearrangement joins TRBV5-6 to TRBJ2-3; 8 bases fit TRBD2. CDR3 length equals 14 residues. After removal of 5 bases from V and 3 bases from J, the junction contained 5 bases not matched to a gene. Germline loops: CDR1 SGHDT, CDR2 YYEEEE. The CDR3 sequence is CASSRAGVTDTQYF. As DNA, the CDR3 is TGTGCCAGCAGTAGAGCGGGAGTGACAGATACGCAGTATTTT.

The chain uses TRBV28 and TRBJ2-3, with 12 bases fitting TRBD2. The CDR3 is 15 residues long. Germline loops: CDR1 MDHEN, CDR2 SYDVKM. The V and J ends lost 6 bases and 3 bases, in that order; junction bases with no gene match: 4. The CDR3 spells CASRLAGGWTDTQYF. The CDR3 coding sequence is TGTGCCAGCAGGCTAGCGGGAGGGTGGACAGATACGCAGTATTTT.

The rearrangement uses TRBV19 and TRBJ1-1; TRBD1 is a possible D gene (6 bases). The CDR3 length is 14 residues. Germline V gene sequence: CDR1 LNHDA, CDR2 SQIVND (reference sequence). V gave up 7 bases and J gave up 5 bases, with 17 bases separating them. The CDR3, as DNA: TGTGCCAGTATACGGACAGTCCCCATTACTGAAGCTTTCTTT. It specifies CASIRTVPITEAFF.

The chain has TRBV5-5 and TRBJ2-7, with D possibly being TRBD2 (6 bases). V lost 0 bases and J lost 1, with 11 bases in between. The CDR3 loop spans 15 amino acids. The V gene's germline CDR1 is SGHKS and CDR2 YYEKEE (reference sequence). The CDR3 DNA sequence: TGTGCCAGCAGCTTGGGTCTAGCGTGGTCCTACGAGCAGTACTTC. Its translation: CASSLGLAWSYEQYF.